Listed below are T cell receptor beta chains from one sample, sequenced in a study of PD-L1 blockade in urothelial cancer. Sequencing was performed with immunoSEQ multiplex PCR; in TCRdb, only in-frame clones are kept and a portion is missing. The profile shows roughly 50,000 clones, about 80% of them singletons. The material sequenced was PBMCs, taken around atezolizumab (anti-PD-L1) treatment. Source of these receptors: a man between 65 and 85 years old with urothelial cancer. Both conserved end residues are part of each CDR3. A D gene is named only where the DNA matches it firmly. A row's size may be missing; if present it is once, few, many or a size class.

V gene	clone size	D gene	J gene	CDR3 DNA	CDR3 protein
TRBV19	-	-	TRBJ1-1	TGTGCCAGTAGTTCACCAGGGGAGAGCACTGAAGCTTTCTTT	CASSSPGESTEAFF
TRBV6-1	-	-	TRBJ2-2	TGTGCCAGCAGTGACCCGCGGGCCGCTGAGAACACCGGGGAGCTGTTTTTT	CASSDPRAAENTGELFF
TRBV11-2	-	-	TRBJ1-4	TGTGCCAGCAGCTTAGATTGGCAGGGCACTAATGAAAAACTGTTTTTT	CASSLDWQGTNEKLFF
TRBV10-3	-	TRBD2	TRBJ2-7	TGTGCCATCAGTGATCTAGCGGGAGTTTCTTACGAGCAGTACTTC	CAISDLAGVSYEQYF
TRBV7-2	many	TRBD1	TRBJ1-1	TGTGCCAGCAGCTTAGATGGCAGGGGGCCCACTGAAGCTTTCTTT	CASSLDGRGPTEAFF
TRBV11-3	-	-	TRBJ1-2	TGTGCCAGCAGCTTAGGAGGCCGGAGCTACACCTTC	CASSLGGRSYTF
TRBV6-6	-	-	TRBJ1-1	TGTGCCAGCAGTTACTCGAGAGGGAACACTGAAGCTTTCTTT	CASSYSRGNTEAFF
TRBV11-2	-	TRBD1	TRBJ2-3	TGTGCCAGCAGCCCTCTCCGGGACAGACTCACAGATACGCAGTATTTT	CASSPLRDRLTDTQYF
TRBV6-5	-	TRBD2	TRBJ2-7	TGTGCCAGCAGGGAGGGGACTAGCTCCCGCTACGAGCAGTACTTC	CASREGTSSRYEQYF
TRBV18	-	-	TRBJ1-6	TGTGCCAGCTCACCACTCGGGACTGACTCCTATAATTCACCCCTCCACTTT	CASSPLGTDSYNSPLHF
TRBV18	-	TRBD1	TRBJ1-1	TGTGCCAGCTCACCACAGGGGACAGGGAACACTGAAGCTTTCTTT	CASSPQGTGNTEAFF
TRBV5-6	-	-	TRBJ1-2	TGTGCCAGCAGCTTAGTAAGCACGCCTAACTATGGCTACACCTTC	CASSLVSTPNYGYTF
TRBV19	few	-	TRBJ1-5	TGTGCCAGTAGTATAACTGTTCGGGTTAGCAATCAGCCCCAGCATTTT	CASSITVRVSNQPQHF
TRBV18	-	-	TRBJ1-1	TGTGCCAGCTCACCAGGGACCCGGGGGACTGAAGCTTTCTTT	CASSPGTRGTEAFF
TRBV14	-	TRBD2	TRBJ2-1	TGTGCCAGCAGCCAGTACGGGGAGCGGACTAGGGTTAATGAGCAGTTCTTC	CASSQYGERTRVNEQFF
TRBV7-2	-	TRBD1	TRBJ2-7	TGTGCCAGCAGCTCCGACAGGGCAAAAATCTACGAGCAGTACTTC	CASSSDRAKIYEQYF
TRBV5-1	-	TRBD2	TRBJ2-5	TGCGCCAGCAGCACTGCCGGGACTAGCGGGCAAGAGACCCAGTACTTC	CASSTAGTSGQETQYF
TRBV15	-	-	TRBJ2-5	TGTGCCACCAGCAGAGATCAACAGGGTCAAGAGACCCAGTACTTC	CATSRDQQGQETQYF
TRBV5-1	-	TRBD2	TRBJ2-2	TGCGCCAGCAGCTTGGCCGGCGGGAGGAACACCGGGGAGCTGTTTTTT	CASSLAGGRNTGELFF
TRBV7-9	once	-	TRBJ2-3	TGTGCCAGCAGCTCCCTTCGGGGGGCGACAGATACGCAGTATTTT	CASSSLRGATDTQYF
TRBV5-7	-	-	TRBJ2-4	TGTGCCAGCAGCTTGGCCTTGACTGTGGCCAAAAACATTCAGTACTTC	CASSLALTVAKNIQYF
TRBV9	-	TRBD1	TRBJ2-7	TGTGCCAGCAGCGTAGGGCCCGGGACAGGGTACGAGCAGTACTTC	CASSVGPGTGYEQYF
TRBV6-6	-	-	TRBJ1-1	TGTGCCAGCAGTATTACAGGGACGAACACTGAAGCTTTCTTT	CASSITGTNTEAFF
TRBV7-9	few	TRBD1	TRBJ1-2	TGTGCCAGCAGCTTAGAACAGGGGGCTAACTATGGCTACACCTTC	CASSLEQGANYGYTF
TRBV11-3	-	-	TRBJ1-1	TGTGCCAGCAGCTTCGGTCTCGCGGCTGAAGCTTTCTTT	CASSFGLAAEAFF
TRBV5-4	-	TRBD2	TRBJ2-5	TGTGCCAGCAGCTTTCGGGGGGAAGAGACCCAGTACTTC	CASSFRGEETQYF
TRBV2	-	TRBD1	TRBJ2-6	TGTGCCAGCAGCCGACAGGGAGTCGACTCTGGGGCCAACGTCCTGACTTTC	CASSRQGVDSGANVLTF